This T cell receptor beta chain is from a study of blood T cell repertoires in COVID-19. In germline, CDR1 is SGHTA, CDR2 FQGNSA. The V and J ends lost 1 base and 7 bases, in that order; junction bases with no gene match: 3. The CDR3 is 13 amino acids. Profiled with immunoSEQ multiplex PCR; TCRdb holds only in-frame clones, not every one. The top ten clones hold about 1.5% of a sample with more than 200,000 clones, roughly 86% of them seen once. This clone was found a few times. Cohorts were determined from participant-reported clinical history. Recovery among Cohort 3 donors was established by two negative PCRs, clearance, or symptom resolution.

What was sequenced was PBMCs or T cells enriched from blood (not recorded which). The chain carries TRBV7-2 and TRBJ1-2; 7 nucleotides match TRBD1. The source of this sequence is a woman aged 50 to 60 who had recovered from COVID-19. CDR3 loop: CASSLDRGLGYTF. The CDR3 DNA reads TGTGCCAGCAGCTTAGACAGGGGCCTTGGCTACACCTTC.